Sequencing of this T cell receptor beta chain was carried out in a study of T cell repertoires in cytomegalovirus infection. Study-level information: CMV infection together with matching HLA type was indicated by public TCR beta signatures. Study-level findings and limits: There were carriers of CMV plus the relevant HLA, and cumulative public TCR beta family frequency identified them.

MiXCR was run by TCRdb on the reads, yielding one entry per CDR3 protein. Altogether some 320,000 distinct CDR3 sequences are present, around 9.5% being singletons, with the ten largest covering approximately 4.5%. The V end was cut by 1 base, the J end by 2 bases, with 5 bases between. In germline, CDR1 is GTSNPN, CDR2 SVGIG (reference sequence). The CDR3 extends over 13 amino acids. As regards this clonotype: As yet, its antigen is unknown.

The sequence came from a human donor in good health (CMV status not recorded). Some clones in this sample may be carry-over from other donors' samples. The chain links TRBV30 to TRBJ2-2; D remains ambiguous. The material sequenced was PBMCs. The CDR3, as DNA: TGTGCCTGGAGTGGACAAAACACCGGGGAGCTGTTTTTT. It is translated as CAWSGQNTGELFF.